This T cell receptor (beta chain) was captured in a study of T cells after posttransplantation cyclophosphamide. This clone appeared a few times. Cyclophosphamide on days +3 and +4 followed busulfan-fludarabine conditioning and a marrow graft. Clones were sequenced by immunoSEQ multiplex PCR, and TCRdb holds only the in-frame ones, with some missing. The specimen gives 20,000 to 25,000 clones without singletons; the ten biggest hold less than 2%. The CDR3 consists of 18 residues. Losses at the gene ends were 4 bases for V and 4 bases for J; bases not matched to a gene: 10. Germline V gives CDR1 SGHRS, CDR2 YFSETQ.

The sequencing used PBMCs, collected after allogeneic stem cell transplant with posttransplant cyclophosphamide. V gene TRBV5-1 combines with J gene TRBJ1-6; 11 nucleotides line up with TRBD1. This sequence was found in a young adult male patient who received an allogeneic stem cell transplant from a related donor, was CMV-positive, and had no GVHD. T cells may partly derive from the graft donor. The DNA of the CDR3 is TGCGCCAGCAGCCCTACCCGGACAGGGGGCGCGTATAATTCACCCCTCCACTTT. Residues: CASSPTRTGGAYNSPLHF.